The rows below give T cell receptor beta chains drawn from one sample of a study of spatial heterogeneity in lung cancer. TCRdb analysed the 5' RACE reads with MiXCR anew, one entry per CDR3 protein. The sample lists about 50,000 distinct CDR3 sequences, about 7.4% occurring once. The source material was PBMCs, sampled at follow-up. The receptor set was obtained from a female donor with early-stage non-small cell lung cancer. CDR3s include the opening cysteine and the closing phenylalanine or tryptophan. A D gene is named only where the DNA matches it firmly. Only part of the rows carry a size: once, few, many, or a class if the clone is expanded.

v_call: TRBV20-1
clone_size: many
j_call: TRBJ2-5
d_call: TRBD2
cdr3_aa: CSARDRTTSGARETQYF
cdr3_nt: TGCAGTGCTAGAGATCGTACGACTAGCGGGGCCCGAGAGACCCAGTACTTC

v_call: TRBV6-5
clone_size: few
j_call: TRBJ1-6
d_call: .
cdr3_aa: CASRSTVSSYNSPLHF
cdr3_nt: TGTGCCAGCAGGTCGACAGTGAGCTCCTATAATTCACCCCTCCACTTT

v_call: TRBV6-4
clone_size: .
j_call: TRBJ1-6
d_call: .
cdr3_aa: CASSDSRGEGNSPLHF
cdr3_nt: TGTGCCAGCAGTGACTCGCGGGGGGAAGGTAATTCACCCCTCCACTTT

v_call: TRBV3-1
clone_size: many
j_call: TRBJ2-3
d_call: TRBD2
cdr3_aa: CASSQDLERGSFTDTQYF
cdr3_nt: TGTGCCAGCAGCCAAGACCTGGAGCGGGGGAGCTTCACAGATACGCAGTATTTT

v_call: TRBV7-9
clone_size: many
j_call: TRBJ1-5
d_call: .
cdr3_aa: CASSSGEVRAQPQHF
cdr3_nt: TGTGCCAGCAGCTCCGGGGAGGTGAGGGCTCAGCCCCAGCATTTT

v_call: TRBV5-1
clone_size: few
j_call: TRBJ2-3
d_call: .
cdr3_aa: CASSLGSTDTQYF
cdr3_nt: TGCGCCAGCAGCTTGGGAAGCACAGATACGCAGTATTTT

v_call: TRBV5-1
clone_size: many
j_call: TRBJ2-7
d_call: .
cdr3_aa: CASSWGPDSGLYF
cdr3_nt: TGCGCCAGCAGCTGGGGACCGGACAGCGGGCTGTACTTC

v_call: TRBV29-1
clone_size: many
j_call: TRBJ2-7
d_call: .
cdr3_aa: CSVGGVIAGSPSYEQYF
cdr3_nt: TGCAGCGTCGGGGGCGTTATTGCTGGGAGTCCCTCCTACGAGCAGTACTTC

v_call: TRBV20-1
clone_size: few
j_call: TRBJ1-1
d_call: .
cdr3_aa: CSIRGGNTEAFF
cdr3_nt: TGCAGTATCCGGGGAGGGAACACTGAAGCTTTCTTT

v_call: TRBV12-3/TRBV12-4
clone_size: many
j_call: TRBJ2-7
d_call: .
cdr3_aa: CASSLGGSAEQYF
cdr3_nt: TGTGCCAGCAGTTTAGGTGGGTCGGCCGAGCAGTACTTC

v_call: TRBV5-1
clone_size: .
j_call: TRBJ2-1
d_call: TRBD1
cdr3_aa: CASSFSGTGDEQFF
cdr3_nt: TGCGCCAGCAGCTTTTCCGGGACAGGGGATGAGCAGTTCTTC

v_call: TRBV6-5
clone_size: many
j_call: TRBJ1-1
d_call: .
cdr3_aa: CASSYSGENTEAFF
cdr3_nt: TGTGCCAGCAGTTACTCGGGGGAGAACACTGAAGCTTTCTTT

v_call: TRBV3-1
clone_size: .
j_call: TRBJ2-3
d_call: .
cdr3_aa: CASSQDLDTDTQYF
cdr3_nt: TGTGCCAGCAGCCAAGATCTGGACACAGATACGCAGTATTTT

v_call: TRBV3-1
clone_size: .
j_call: TRBJ2-1
d_call: .
cdr3_aa: CASSQDVGTTYNEQFF
cdr3_nt: TGTGCCAGCAGCCAAGATGTCGGCACAACCTACAATGAGCAGTTCTTC

v_call: TRBV19
clone_size: few
j_call: TRBJ1-5
d_call: TRBD1
cdr3_aa: CASRGQGETHRGYQPQHF
cdr3_nt: TGTGCCAGTAGGGGACAGGGGGAAACGCACCGGGGCTATCAGCCCCAGCATTTT

v_call: TRBV28
clone_size: .
j_call: TRBJ2-2
d_call: .
cdr3_aa: CASSLSLPDDNTGELFF
cdr3_nt: TGTGCCAGCAGTTTATCGCTCCCGGATGATAACACCGGGGAGCTGTTTTTT

v_call: TRBV5-1
clone_size: .
j_call: TRBJ1-2
d_call: .
cdr3_aa: CASSPLARPADYTF
cdr3_nt: TGCGCCAGCAGCCCCCTGGCGAGGCCGGCGGATTACACCTTC

v_call: TRBV28
clone_size: .
j_call: TRBJ2-7
d_call: .
cdr3_aa: CASSFPDLGEQYF
cdr3_nt: TGTGCCAGCAGTTTCCCGGACCTGGGCGAGCAGTACTTC

v_call: TRBV7-3
clone_size: many
j_call: TRBJ1-5
d_call: .
cdr3_aa: CASSRGSNQPQHF
cdr3_nt: TGTGCCAGCAGCCGTGGGTCAAATCAGCCCCAGCATTTT

v_call: TRBV10-3
clone_size: .
j_call: TRBJ2-7
d_call: .
cdr3_aa: CAISLDRPPYEQYF
cdr3_nt: TGTGCCATCAGCCTCGACAGGCCGCCCTACGAGCAGTACTTC

v_call: TRBV5-4
clone_size: few
j_call: TRBJ2-5
d_call: TRBD2
cdr3_aa: CASSLAMAGGPRETQYF
cdr3_nt: TGTGCCAGCAGCTTGGCGATGGCGGGGGGGCCTAGAGAGACCCAGTACTTC

v_call: TRBV20-1
clone_size: few
j_call: TRBJ1-2
d_call: TRBD1
cdr3_aa: CSARDRQGHNYGYTF
cdr3_nt: TGCAGTGCTAGAGACAGACAGGGACACAACTATGGCTACACCTTC

v_call: TRBV11-2
clone_size: .
j_call: TRBJ2-1
d_call: .
cdr3_aa: CASSLDPLGGNEQFF
cdr3_nt: TGTGCCAGCAGCTTAGACCCCTTGGGAGGCAATGAGCAGTTCTTC

v_call: TRBV5-6
clone_size: .
j_call: TRBJ2-7
d_call: .
cdr3_aa: CASSLQLFYEQYF
cdr3_nt: TGTGCCAGCAGCTTACAGCTCTTCTACGAGCAGTACTTC

v_call: TRBV29-1
clone_size: many
j_call: TRBJ1-2
d_call: .
cdr3_aa: CSVAGRGQGFTNGYTF
cdr3_nt: TGCAGCGTTGCAGGTCGGGGGCAGGGTTTCACCAATGGCTACACCTTC

v_call: TRBV6-6
clone_size: many
j_call: TRBJ1-2
d_call: .
cdr3_aa: CASSSQGNYGYTF
cdr3_nt: TGTGCCAGCAGCTCGCAGGGTAACTATGGCTACACCTTC

v_call: TRBV19
clone_size: few
j_call: TRBJ2-2
d_call: TRBD2
cdr3_aa: CATGGVAGRLMNTGELFF
cdr3_nt: TGTGCCACGGGGGGCGTAGCGGGGCGCCTCATGAACACCGGGGAGCTGTTTTTT

v_call: TRBV3-1
clone_size: few
j_call: TRBJ1-2
d_call: TRBD1
cdr3_aa: CASSPGTGGPHGYTF
cdr3_nt: TGTGCCAGCAGCCCCGGTACAGGGGGGCCCCATGGCTACACCTTC

v_call: TRBV20-1
clone_size: many
j_call: TRBJ1-6
d_call: .
cdr3_aa: CSASRTGNSPLHF
cdr3_nt: TGCAGTGCTTCCCGAACAGGGAATTCACCCCTCCACTTT

v_call: TRBV7-2
clone_size: many
j_call: TRBJ2-6
d_call: .
cdr3_aa: CASSLLDGANVLTF
cdr3_nt: TGTGCCAGCAGCTTACTGGACGGGGCCAACGTCCTGACTTTC

v_call: TRBV28
clone_size: .
j_call: TRBJ1-4
d_call: TRBD1
cdr3_aa: CASSLGQGAREKLFF
cdr3_nt: TGTGCCAGCAGTTTAGGACAGGGGGCGCGTGAAAAACTGTTTTTT

v_call: TRBV5-4
clone_size: few
j_call: TRBJ2-5
d_call: .
cdr3_aa: CASSLVGAGETQYF
cdr3_nt: TGTGCCAGCAGCTTGGTTGGGGCGGGAGAGACCCAGTACTTC

v_call: TRBV12-3/TRBV12-4
clone_size: .
j_call: TRBJ2-5
d_call: TRBD2
cdr3_aa: CASSPHSGGPRETQYF
cdr3_nt: TGTGCCAGCAGTCCACATAGCGGGGGCCCTCGGGAGACCCAGTACTTC

v_call: TRBV12-3/TRBV12-4
clone_size: few
j_call: TRBJ2-1
d_call: .
cdr3_aa: CASNRAWGEYNEQFF
cdr3_nt: TGTGCCAGCAATAGGGCCTGGGGGGAATACAATGAGCAGTTCTTC

v_call: TRBV12-3/TRBV12-4
clone_size: many
j_call: TRBJ2-5
d_call: .
cdr3_aa: CASSPNQETQYF
cdr3_nt: TGTGCCAGCAGTCCCAACCAAGAGACCCAGTACTTC

v_call: TRBV3-1
clone_size: few
j_call: TRBJ2-3
d_call: .
cdr3_aa: CASRDLATDTQYF
cdr3_nt: TGTGCCAGCAGAGATCTAGCAACAGATACGCAGTATTTT

v_call: TRBV7-2
clone_size: .
j_call: TRBJ2-5
d_call: TRBD2
cdr3_aa: CASSSRTSLQETQYF
cdr3_nt: TGTGCCAGCAGCTCCCGGACTAGCCTCCAAGAGACCCAGTACTTC

v_call: TRBV20-1
clone_size: many
j_call: TRBJ2-1
d_call: .
cdr3_aa: CSALKHNEQFF
cdr3_nt: TGCAGTGCTTTAAAGCACAATGAGCAGTTCTTC

v_call: TRBV6-5
clone_size: many
j_call: TRBJ2-3
d_call: .
cdr3_aa: CASSRLGTGTDTQYF
cdr3_nt: TGTGCCAGCAGCCGCCTAGGGACTGGCACAGATACGCAGTATTTT

v_call: TRBV11-2
clone_size: many
j_call: TRBJ2-1
d_call: .
cdr3_aa: CASSGGTPRYNEQFF
cdr3_nt: TGTGCCAGCAGCGGGGGGACACCTAGGTACAATGAGCAGTTCTTC

v_call: TRBV7-2
clone_size: many
j_call: TRBJ2-5
d_call: TRBD2
cdr3_aa: CASSLAGRVRETQYF
cdr3_nt: TGTGCCAGCAGCTTAGCGGGGAGGGTTCGGGAGACCCAGTACTTC

v_call: TRBV7-9
clone_size: many
j_call: TRBJ2-3
d_call: .
cdr3_aa: CASTISTDTQYF
cdr3_nt: TGTGCCAGCACCATCAGCACAGATACGCAGTATTTT

v_call: TRBV15
clone_size: many
j_call: TRBJ2-1
d_call: TRBD1
cdr3_aa: CATSRAGTGIYNEQFF
cdr3_nt: TGTGCCACCAGCAGAGCCGGGACAGGGATCTACAATGAGCAGTTCTTC

v_call: TRBV4-1
clone_size: .
j_call: TRBJ1-1
d_call: .
cdr3_aa: CASSRGRGTEAFF
cdr3_nt: TGCGCCAGCAGCCGCGGCCGGGGAACTGAAGCTTTCTTT

v_call: TRBV6-2/TRBV6-3
clone_size: .
j_call: TRBJ1-1
d_call: .
cdr3_aa: CASSPTQNGGAFF
cdr3_nt: TGTGCCAGCAGCCCCACACAGAATGGCGGCGCTTTCTTT

v_call: TRBV4-1
clone_size: .
j_call: TRBJ1-5
d_call: .
cdr3_aa: CASSQVGGRGFGQPQHF
cdr3_nt: TGCGCCAGCAGCCAAGTTGGGGGTCGGGGCTTTGGGCAGCCCCAGCATTTT